In its sample, the clone carrying this TCR beta chain was seen a few times. Its antigen is still unknown. The data are from a study of OX40 agonist ivuxolimab in advanced cancers. Study-level information: Patients got intravenous ivuxolimab at 0.01 to 10 mg/kg every 2 weeks. General study results and limits: With doses of 0.1 to 3.0 mg/kg, CD4+ and CD8+ blood T cells had undergone clonal expansion by week 6. Some patients without response likewise showed low normalized clonal expansion.

The method was immunoSEQ multiplex PCR; TCRdb's version includes in-frame clones alone and lacks a portion of them. The profile covers 45,000 to 50,000 clones, with around 90% appearing a single time and approximately 1.9% taken by the ten largest. Trimming took off 10 bases at V and 6 bases at J, with 13 bases between the two ends. Germline CDR1 is ENHRY and CDR2 is SYGVKD. This CDR3 region has 13 residues. The chain couples TRBV10-3 to TRBJ1-6; D call uncertain. The sequence was obtained from an adult with an advanced solid tumor such as melanoma, head and neck, liver or kidney cancer. Sample: CD4+ or CD8+ T cells sorted from blood, taken in a trial of the OX40 agonist ivuxolimab. The CDR3 DNA is TGTGCCACTGGAGCGCGTTCTAATTCACCCCTCCACTTT. It is translated as CATGARSNSPLHF.